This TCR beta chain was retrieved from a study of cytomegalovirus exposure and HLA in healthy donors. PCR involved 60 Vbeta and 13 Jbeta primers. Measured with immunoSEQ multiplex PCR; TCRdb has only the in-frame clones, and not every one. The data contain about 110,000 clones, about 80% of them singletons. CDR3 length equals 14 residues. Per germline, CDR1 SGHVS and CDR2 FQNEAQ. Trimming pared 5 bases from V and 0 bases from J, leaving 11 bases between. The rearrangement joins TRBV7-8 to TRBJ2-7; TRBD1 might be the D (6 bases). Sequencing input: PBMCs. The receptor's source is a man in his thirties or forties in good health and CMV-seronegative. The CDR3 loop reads CASSRRDNSYEQYF. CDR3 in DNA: TGTGCCAGCAGCCGCCGGGACAACTCCTACGAGCAGTACTTC.